A selection of T cell receptor beta chains follows, all from one sample in a study of OX40 agonist ivuxolimab in advanced cancers. The table came from immunoSEQ multiplex PCR; TCRdb's copy has only in-frame clones and leaves some out. This sample has more than 60,000 clones; 90% occur once, and the top ten carry 0.3% to 0.4%. This specimen was CD4+ or CD8+ T cells sorted from blood, taken in a trial of the OX40 agonist ivuxolimab. The receptors stem from an adult with an advanced solid tumor such as melanoma, head and neck, liver or kidney cancer. Both conserved end residues are part of each CDR3. Fields, in order: V gene, clone size, CDR3 protein. Size is omitted from some rows. Given values are once, few, many or a class for expanded clones.

V: TRBV28; size: NA; CDR3: CASRYPPGTDYGYTF
V: TRBV6-1; size: NA; CDR3: CASSEAGRWEQFF
V: TRBV4-1; size: NA; CDR3: CASSQDRRNTGELFF
V: TRBV23-1; size: once; CDR3: CASSQRWGGARSGNQPQHF
V: TRBV4-1; size: few; CDR3: CASSQGTVGYEQYF
V: TRBV7-3; size: NA; CDR3: CASSRGDRDFNEQFF
V: TRBV28; size: NA; CDR3: CASSLTASGANVLTF
V: TRBV19; size: NA; CDR3: CASSISGVGTDTQYF
V: TRBV5-1; size: NA; CDR3: CASSLDPGMNTEAFF
V: TRBV7-9; size: NA; CDR3: CASSTMWGYNEQFF
V: TRBV10-3; size: NA; CDR3: CAISESRGDEQFF